This TCR beta chain was obtained from a study of beta chain bispecific antibodies for T cell cancers. Study results and limitations: TRBV5-6, highly similar to TRBV5-5, is cross-recognized by anti-TRBV5-5 antibody. After anti-TRBV12 rather than anti-CD19 exposure, TRBV12-3 made up approximately 99% less of total TRBV signal. Normal T cells contributed less of the targeted TRBV signal than the leukemia cells did.

This clonotype was detected ten times or more. Its antigen is currently unknown. V lost 5 bases and J 5 bases, leaving 22 bases between the germline ends. Germline V gene sequence: CDR1 SEHNR, CDR2 FQNEAQ (reference sequence). The CDR3 is 17 residues long. TCRdb passed the 5' RACE reads through MiXCR, listing each CDR3 protein once. The sample contains around 8,600 distinct CDR3 sequences, roughly 2.4% of which appear only once. Expansion lasted 2 to 3 days, with either anti-CD3 antibody OKT3 or CD3/CD28 beads. Anti-CD19 bispecific did not kill Jurkat or HPB-ALL cells. Specimen: T cells from a healthy donor cultured with Jurkat leukemia cells, collected from a culture containing an anti-CD19 bispecific antibody. This sequence was found in a human donor in good health. Some clones in this sample may be carry-over from other donors' samples. The chain links TRBV7-9 to TRBJ2-1; TRBD2 might be the D (6 bases). The CDR3 loop reads CASSLNTGTLKDNEQFF. The CDR3 DNA sequence: TGTGCCAGCAGCCTAAATACCGGGACTCTGAAAGACAATGAGCAGTTCTTC. The full variable domain, rest sourced from reference TRBV7-9 and TRBJ2-1, is DTGVSQNPRHKITKRGQNVTFRCDPISEHNRLYWYRQTLGQGPEFLTYFQNEAQLEKSRLLSDRFSAERPKGSFSTLEIQRTEQGDSAMYLCASSLNTGTLKDNEQFFGPGTRLTVL.